The next 27 T cell receptor beta chains were all read from a single sample in a study of CD8 T cells in acute hepatitis C reinfection. Here immunoSEQ multiplex PCR was the method, and the copy in TCRdb shows in-frame clones only, minus some. The table includes about 38,000 clones, approximately 90% detected once. Time point here: naive CD8 control sorted from an acute-time-point sample. Sequenced material: naive CD8+ T cells from PBMCs. Receptor source: a man between 25 and 39 years old with chronic hepatitis C.

J is TRBJ2-4 and V is TRBV13, with D unclear. CDR1 and CDR2 from the germline V gene are PRHDT and FYEKMQ (reference sequence). The CDR3 has 14 residues. V was clipped by 5 bases and J by 0 bases, with 8 bases between them. The DNA for the CDR3 is TGTGCCAGCAGCGCTAACTTAGCCAAAAACATTCAGTACTTC. Translation: CASSANLAKNIQYF.

The rearrangement uses TRBV13 and TRBJ2-4; 7 bases are shared with TRBD1. The germline V gene encodes CDR1 PRHDT and CDR2 FYEKMQ (reference sequence). V lost 5 bases, J lost 0 bases, and 13 bases stayed unmatched. The CDR3 length is 18 residues. The CDR3 sequence: CASSHRDSSSLAKNIQYF. As DNA, the CDR3 is TGTGCCAGCAGCCACCGGGACAGTTCATCCCTAGCCAAAAACATTCAGTACTTC.

This clone has just one count. V gene TRBV4-3 combines with J gene TRBJ1-5; D is unclear. CDR1 LGHNA and CDR2 YSLEER come from the germline V gene. Trimming took 0 bases from V and 1 from J, leaving 7 bases between them. There are 15 residues in the CDR3. The CDR3 DNA reads as TGCGCCAGCAGCCAAGATGTACGGAGCAATCAGCCCCAGCATTTT. Translated, it gives CASSQDVRSNQPQHF.

V and J are TRBV21-1 and TRBJ2-1; the D call in the table, TRBD2, was not verified against the DNA. TRBV21-1 is annotated as a pseudogene. CDR3 length equals 17 residues. In DNA, the CDR3 is TGTGCCAGCAGCAAAGAAGGACTAGCGCTTGCCTACAATGAGCAGTTCTTC. Translating it yields CASSKEGLALAYNEQFF.

The chain combines TRBV12-5 with TRBJ2-7, with TRBD1 matching over 7 bases. The germline V gene encodes CDR1 LGHNT and CDR2 FRNRAP. V dropped 8 bases and J dropped 5; count of bases not matched to a gene: 9. The CDR3 is 13 amino acids. CDR3 in amino acids: CASRNHRGHEQYF. CDR3 in DNA: TGTGCTAGTAGAAATCACAGGGGTCACGAGCAGTACTTC. The complete variable domain, with remaining parts taken from reference TRBV12-5 and TRBJ2-7, reads DARVTQTPRHKVTEMGQEVTMRCQPILGHNTVFWYRQTMMQGLELLAYFRNRAPLDDSGMPKDRFSAEMPDATLATLKIQPSEPRDSAVYFCASRNHRGHEQYFGPGTRLTVT.

This sequence joins TRBV29-1 and TRBJ2-3; D perhaps matches TRBD2 (6 bases). This CDR3 has 12 residues. Looked up from germline, CDR1 is SQVTM and CDR2 is ANQGSEA. Trimming removed 7 bases from V and 6 bases from J, with 14 bases in between. CDR3 protein: CSGLGEEDTQYF. In DNA form, the CDR3 reads TGCAGCGGCCTGGGGGAGGAGGATACGCAGTATTTT.

The V and J genes are TRBV7-9 and TRBJ1-3; TRBD1 agrees at 10 bases. CDR3 size: 15 residues. CDR1 is SEHNR and CDR2 is FQNEAQ in the germline V gene (reference sequence). The trim removed 5 bases at V and 4 bases at J, leaving 5 bases unmatched. CDR3 nucleotide sequence: TGTGCCAGCAGCCCGGACAGGGGGAACGGAAACACCATATATTTT. It specifies CASSPDRGNGNTIYF. The full variable domain, its missing parts supplied by reference TRBV7-9 and TRBJ1-3, is DTGVSQNPRHKITKRGQNVTFRCDPISEHNRLYWYRQTLGQGPEFLTYFQNEAQLEKSRLLSDRFSAERPKGSFSTLEIQRTEQGDSAMYLCASSPDRGNGNTIYFGEGSWLTVV.

This chain uses TRBV13 with TRBJ2-4; possibly TRBD2 for D (5 bases). CDR3 length: 14 amino acids. Germline-derived CDR1 and CDR2 are PRHDT and FYEKMQ (reference sequence). V was trimmed by 5 bases and J by 2 bases, leaving 10 bases between them. CDR3 nucleotides: TGTGCCAGCAGCCCAGAGGGTACCAAAAACATTCAGTACTTC. As protein: CASSPEGTKNIQYF.

The chain joins TRBV2 to TRBJ1-3; D uncertain. Germline V gene sequence: CDR1 SNHLY, CDR2 FYNNEI. The V end was cut by 7 bases, the J end by 3 bases, with 10 bases between. CDR3 length: 13 residues. The CDR3 sequence is CASIDNLGNTIYF. DNA for the CDR3: TGTGCCAGCATAGATAACCTTGGAAACACCATATATTTT.

The V gene is TRBV19, the J gene TRBJ1-1, with D maybe TRBD1 (5 bases). This CDR3 is built from 15 residues. Trimming took 8 bases from V and 0 from J, leaving 16 bases between them. The V gene's germline CDR1 is LNHDA and CDR2 SQIVND (reference sequence). For the CDR3, the DNA is TGTGCCAGTCTCGGCGACAGTGGGATGAACACTGAAGCTTTCTTT. This codes for CASLGDSGMNTEAFF.

This clone occurred a few times. The CDR3 loop is CASSVRLAGVDEQYF. The DNA for the CDR3 is TGTGCCAGTAGTGTCAGACTAGCGGGAGTAGACGAGCAGTACTTC. V gene TRBV19 combines with J gene TRBJ2-7, with TRBD2 matching over 12 bases. The V gene end was trimmed by 5 bases and the J gene end by 5 bases; junction bases not matched to a gene: 7. The germline V gene has CDR1 LNHDA and CDR2 SQIVND (reference sequence). The CDR3 loop spans 15 amino acids.

Only one count was recorded for this clone. The chain carries TRBV15 and TRBJ2-2, with D maybe TRBD2 (6 bases). V was pared by 0 bases and J by 7 bases, with 15 bases between. CDR1 is LNHNV, CDR2 YYDKDF, per germline (reference sequence). The length of the CDR3 is 16 residues. CDR3 sequence: CATSREELGAGGELFF. DNA of the CDR3: TGTGCCACCAGCAGAGAGGAGTTGGGAGCGGGCGGGGAGCTGTTTTTT.

J is TRBJ1-6 and V is TRBV28, with 9 bases that match TRBD1. This CDR3 is 14 amino acids long. Looked up from germline, CDR1 is MDHEN and CDR2 is SYDVKM. V shed 6 bases and J 7 bases; nucleotides not matched to a gene: 4. The CDR3 sequence is CASRGQGPNSPLHF. The CDR3 bases are TGTGCCAGCAGGGGACAGGGCCCCAATTCACCCCTCCACTTT.

The chain uses TRBV27 and TRBJ2-7; possibly TRBD1 for D (5 bases). The CDR3 consists of 14 residues. Germline values: CDR1 MNHEY, CDR2 SMNVEV (reference sequence). Trimming removed 1 base at V and 2 bases at J, with 9 bases between. Here the CDR3 reads CASSLFPGPYEQYF. In DNA form, the CDR3 reads TGTGCCAGCAGTTTATTCCCAGGGCCCTACGAGCAGTACTTC.

V usage is TRBV9 and J usage is TRBJ2-3; no clear D. The CDR3 has 14 amino acids. The V end was cut by 0 bases, the J end by 1 base, with 6 bases between. The germline V gene has CDR1 SGDLS and CDR2 YYNGEE. CDR3 sequence: CASSVGAGTDTQYF. CDR3 coding DNA: TGTGCCAGCAGCGTAGGGGCAGGCACAGATACGCAGTATTTT.

J is TRBJ2-1 and V is TRBV7-8, with 8 positions matching TRBD2. The junction had 12 bases not matched to a gene; V was cut back by 6 bases and J by 8 bases. CDR1 is SGHVS, CDR2 FQNEAQ, per germline. This CDR3 has 15 residues. The CDR3 spells CASSSSGTSWDEQFF. Here the CDR3 DNA reads TGTGCCAGCAGTTCCTCCGGGACTAGTTGGGATGAGCAGTTCTTC.

The rearrangement links TRBV5-6 to TRBJ2-3, with 7 positions matching TRBD2. The CDR3 totals 15 residues. Germline V lookup: CDR1 SGHDT, CDR2 YYEEEE. The V gene end was trimmed by 5 bases and the J gene end by 5 bases; junction bases not matched to a gene: 11. The DNA of the CDR3 is TGTGCCAGCAGTCCCGCGACTAGCCCGATAGATACGCAGTATTTT. This sequence encodes CASSPATSPIDTQYF. The complete variable domain, with remaining parts taken from reference TRBV5-6 and TRBJ2-3, reads DAGVTQSPTHLIKTRGQQVTLRCSPKSGHDTVSWYQQALGQGPQFIFQYYEEEERQRGNFPDRFSGHQFPNYSSELNVNALLLGDSALYLCASSPATSPIDTQYFGPGTRLTVL.

V and J are TRBV6-6 and TRBJ2-1; perhaps TRBD1 as D (6 bases). CDR1 is MNHNY and CDR2 is SVGAGI in the germline V gene (reference sequence). The V and J ends lost 7 bases and 10 bases respectively, with 20 bases between them. The CDR3 runs 14 residues. The CDR3 DNA reads TGTGCCAGCACCCTTGCCACAGGGTTAGAGGAGCAGTTCTTC. Encoded protein: CASTLATGLEEQFF.

The CDR3 bases are TGCAGCGTTGAAGGGGGAGCCGCTGGAAACACCATATATTTT. Translating it yields CSVEGGAAGNTIYF. The chain recombines TRBV29-1 with TRBJ1-3; D remains ambiguous. This CDR3 region has 14 residues. The germline V and J ends were trimmed by 1 base and 2 bases, with 9 bases remaining between them. Germline V gene sequence: CDR1 SQVTM, CDR2 ANQGSEA.

The chain has TRBV19 and TRBJ2-1; D gene uncertain. The ends were cut back, 3 bases at V and 4 bases at J, with 7 bases in the middle. CDR1 and CDR2 (germline): LNHDA, SQIVND (reference sequence). The CDR3 covers 13 residues. CDR3 region: CASSIRLYNEQFF. The CDR3 DNA reads TGTGCCAGTAGTATCCGGTTGTACAATGAGCAGTTCTTC.

This rearrangement joins TRBV5-4 to TRBJ1-1, with no clear D. V was shortened by 1 base and J by 1 base, with 8 bases between the two germline ends. The CDR3 totals 14 residues. Germline V lookup: CDR1 SGHNT, CDR2 YYREEE (reference sequence). CDR3 loop: CASSLSTANTEAFF. The DNA for the CDR3 is TGTGCCAGCAGCTTGTCTACCGCGAACACTGAAGCTTTCTTT.

This chain links TRBV14 with TRBJ1-3; 7 positions match TRBD1. The germline CDR1 and CDR2 sequences are SGHDN and FVKESK. This CDR3 has 15 amino acids. V shed 1 base, J shed 4 bases, and the junction held 4 bases outside the gene matches. CDR3: CASSQGQGSGNTIYF. In DNA, the CDR3 is TGTGCCAGCAGCCAAGGACAGGGTTCGGGAAACACCATATATTTT.

This chain links TRBV4-3 with TRBJ2-7; D is perhaps TRBD2 (6 bases). Per the germline V gene, CDR1 is LGHNA and CDR2 is YSLEER. V lost 1 base and J 3 bases, leaving 19 bases between the germline ends. This CDR3 contains 17 residues. DNA of the CDR3: TGCGCCAGCAGCCAAGGGTTATGGGACCCGGAGGGCTACGAGCAGTACTTC. This gives the protein CASSQGLWDPEGYEQYF.

This clone was detected only once. The chain uses TRBV2 and TRBJ2-7; D is unresolved. Germline V gives CDR1 SNHLY, CDR2 FYNNEI. This CDR3 region has 13 residues. Trimming cost V 7 bases and J 3 bases, with 13 bases left between them. The CDR3 sequence is CASIWVADYEQYF. The CDR3 coding sequence is TGTGCCAGCATTTGGGTAGCTGACTACGAGCAGTACTTC.

This chain uses TRBV29-1 with TRBJ2-5, with 13 bases aligning to TRBD2. Per germline, CDR1 SQVTM and CDR2 ANQGSEA. V dropped 3 bases and J dropped 2; count of bases not matched to a gene: 3. The CDR3 sequence is 15 residues long. This CDR3 reads CSVEGTSGEQETQYF. The CDR3 DNA reads TGCAGCGTTGAGGGGACTAGCGGGGAACAAGAGACCCAGTACTTC.

J is TRBJ2-7 and V is TRBV5-6; 9 bases match TRBD1. Trimming at V came to 3 bases and at J to 4 bases, leaving 8 bases not matched to a gene. The CDR3 extends over 15 amino acids. Germline assignment: CDR1 SGHDT and CDR2 YYEEEE. The CDR3, as DNA: TGTGCCAGCAGCTGGGGGACAGGGTCAATTTACGAGCAGTACTTC. Its protein is CASSWGTGSIYEQYF.

The CDR3 nucleotides are TGTGCCAGCAGCTTGGGGACGGATCTCTACGAGCAGTACTTC. Translating it yields CASSLGTDLYEQYF. V and J are TRBV5-6 and TRBJ2-7, with D unclear. With 0 bases removed from V and 3 bases from J, the gap between germline ends came to 10 bases. The CDR3 has 14 amino acids. The germline V gene encodes CDR1 SGHDT and CDR2 YYEEEE.